This record concerns one T cell receptor beta chain sequence. What it binds is not known. The TCR alpha and TCR beta cDNA libraries, bearing sample barcodes and UMIs, were generated by 5'RACE using constant-segment primers. TCRdb re-called the 5' RACE reads through MiXCR, storing one row per CDR3 protein. The sample yields a few hundred thousand distinct CDR3 sequences, about 21% seen once. These data belong to a study of T-cell memory formation after mild COVID-19. About the study: Across donors, TCR clusters were largely donor specific. Study-level findings and limits: Memory cells collected pre-infection included some clones that later responded, suggesting cross-reactive memory joined. There was no confirmation that second-wave clones peaking on day 37 were SARS-CoV-2 specific.

Sequences were obtained from PBMCs or a T cell subset sorted from them (not recorded which). This clonotype was sampled from an adult woman who had mild COVID-19 (a few samples of this study predate the infection). Cell type and time point are not known.

CDR3 loop: CASSLLDRYNEQFF. The DNA of the CDR3 is TGCGCCAGCAGCTTGCTGGACAGATACAATGAGCAGTTCTTC. The rearrangement links TRBV5-1 to TRBJ2-1; D may be TRBD1 (6 bases). The germline V gene encodes CDR1 SGHRS and CDR2 YFSETQ. The CDR3 consists of 14 residues. The V end lost 1 base, the J end lost 4 bases, and 9 bases lay between the germline ends.